This T cell receptor beta chain was sequenced during a study of identical twins. Each CDR3 protein is one row after TCRdb ran MiXCR on the 5' RACE reads. The table includes 1.5 million to 2 million distinct CDR3 sequences, about 31% detected once. Study-level findings and limits: Abundant cord blood beta clonotypes carried fewer insertions; memory repertoires showed none. In monozygotic twins, models underestimated the sharing of out-of-frame TCR alpha.

Per the germline V gene, CDR1 is SGHTA and CDR2 is FQGNSA. This CDR3 spans 15 amino acids. The V and J ends lost 1 base and 6 bases respectively, with 15 bases between them. This clonotype was counted a few times. As yet, its antigen is unknown. Material: cord blood. The sequence was obtained from a newborn girl in good health. V usage is TRBV7-2 and J usage is TRBJ1-2, with D perhaps matching TRBD1 (6 bases). The CDR3 reads CASSLEWTAIDGYTF. DNA for the CDR3: TGTGCCAGCAGCTTAGAGTGGACAGCGATAGATGGCTACACCTTC. Filled out from reference TRBV7-2 and TRBJ1-2, the complete variable domain reads GAGVSQSPSNKVTEKGKDVELRCDPISGHTALYWYRQSLGQGLEFLIYFQGNSAPDKSGLPSDRFSAERTGGSVSTLTIQRTQQEDSAVYLCASSLEWTAIDGYTFGSGTRLTVV.